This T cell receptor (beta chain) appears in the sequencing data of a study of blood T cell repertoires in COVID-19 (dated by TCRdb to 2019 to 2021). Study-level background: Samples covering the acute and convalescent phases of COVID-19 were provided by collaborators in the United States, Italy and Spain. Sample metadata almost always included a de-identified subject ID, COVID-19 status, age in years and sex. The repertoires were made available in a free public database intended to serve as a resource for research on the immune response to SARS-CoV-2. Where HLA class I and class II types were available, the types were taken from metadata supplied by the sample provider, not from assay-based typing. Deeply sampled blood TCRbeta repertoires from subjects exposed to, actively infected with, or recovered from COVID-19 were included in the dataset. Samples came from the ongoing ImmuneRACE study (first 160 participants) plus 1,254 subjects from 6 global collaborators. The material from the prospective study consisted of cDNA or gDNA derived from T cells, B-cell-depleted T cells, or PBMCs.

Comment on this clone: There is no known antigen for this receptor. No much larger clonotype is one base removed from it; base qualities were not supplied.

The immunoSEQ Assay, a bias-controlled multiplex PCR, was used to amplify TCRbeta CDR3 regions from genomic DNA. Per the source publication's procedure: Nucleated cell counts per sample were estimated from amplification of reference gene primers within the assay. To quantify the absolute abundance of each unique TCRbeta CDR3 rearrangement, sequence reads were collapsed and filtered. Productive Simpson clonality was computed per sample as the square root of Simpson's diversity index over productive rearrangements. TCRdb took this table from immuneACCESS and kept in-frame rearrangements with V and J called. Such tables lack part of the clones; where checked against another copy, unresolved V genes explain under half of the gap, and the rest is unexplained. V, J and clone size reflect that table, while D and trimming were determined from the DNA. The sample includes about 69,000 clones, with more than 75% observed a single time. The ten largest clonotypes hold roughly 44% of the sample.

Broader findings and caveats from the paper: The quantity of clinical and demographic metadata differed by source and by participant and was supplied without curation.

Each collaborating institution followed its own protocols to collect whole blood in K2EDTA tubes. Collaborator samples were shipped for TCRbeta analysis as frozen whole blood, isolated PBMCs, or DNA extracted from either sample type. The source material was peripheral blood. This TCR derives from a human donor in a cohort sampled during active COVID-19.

The sequenced DNA is TGTGCCAGCAGGGCCCGGGGGTTCGGGAGCCTCAGCTCCTACAATGAGCAGTTCTTC. Its protein product is CASRARGFGSLSSYNEQFF. The chain links TRBV27 with TRBJ2-1; TRBD2 is possibly the D segment (6 matching bases). Trimming removed 6 bases from V and 0 bases from J, leaving 24 bases between the germline ends. CDR1 and CDR2 (MNHEY, SMNVEV) derive from the germline V gene (reference sequence). The CDR3, from cysteine to phenylalanine, totals 19 residues. Kept here is only the CDR3 DNA, which spans 57 bases and is read in frame from base 1.